This T cell receptor (beta chain) emerged from a study of blood T cell repertoires in COVID-19. Turning to the study itself: T cells, B-cell-depleted T cells, or PBMCs supplied cDNA or gDNA.

Clones were read by immunoSEQ multiplex PCR, and TCRdb kept only the in-frame ones, dropping some. This sample has around 400,000 clones; about 90% occur once, and the top ten carry under 3%. The V gene's germline CDR1 is MGHRA and CDR2 YSYEKL. The CDR3 is 14 amino acids. A Seattle source enrolled patients during active infection and followed them longitudinally. This clone was recorded many times. The junction departs from germline at one end; a sequencing error may be responsible. Sequenced input: peripheral blood. J is TRBJ2-1 and V is TRBV4-1; D may be TRBD2 (6 bases). The TCR sequence derives from a woman aged 55 to 70 with COVID-19, enrolled during active disease. CDR3 coding DNA: TGCGCCAGCAGCCAAGATTTAGCAAGGAGGGCCCAAGTCTTC. This sequence encodes CASSQDLARRAQVF.